This TCR beta chain was obtained from a study of cytomegalovirus exposure and HLA in healthy donors. CDR3 length: 16 residues. Trimming stripped 0 bases from V and 6 bases from J, with 18 bases between. Germline CDR1 is PRHDT and CDR2 is FYEKMQ (reference sequence). The count of this clone is one. 60 Vbeta and 13 Jbeta primers were used in PCR. TCRdb's table, derived via immunoSEQ multiplex PCR, lists solely in-frame clones and lacks some. The repertoire holds approximately 150,000 clones, with around four fifths as singletons. The sequence was collected from a man aged 18 to 35 in good health and CMV-seropositive. Input material: PBMCs. The V gene is TRBV13, the J gene TRBJ2-7; TRBD2 is a possible D gene (6 bases). CDR3 DNA: TGTGCCAGCAGCTTAGGCCTTAATAGTGGGGGGAGCGAGCAGTACTTC. Its protein product is CASSLGLNSGGSEQYF.